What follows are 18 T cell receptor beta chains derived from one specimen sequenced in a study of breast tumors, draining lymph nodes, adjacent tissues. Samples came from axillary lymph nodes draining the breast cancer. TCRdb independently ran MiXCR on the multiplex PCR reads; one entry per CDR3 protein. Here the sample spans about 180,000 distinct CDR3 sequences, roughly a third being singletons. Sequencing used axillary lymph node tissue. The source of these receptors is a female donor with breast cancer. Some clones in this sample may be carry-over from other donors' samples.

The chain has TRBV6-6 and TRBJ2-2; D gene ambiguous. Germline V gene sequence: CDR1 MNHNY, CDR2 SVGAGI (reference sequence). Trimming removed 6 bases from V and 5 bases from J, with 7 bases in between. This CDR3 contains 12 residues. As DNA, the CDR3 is TGTGCCAGCAGCCTACCGACCGGGGAGCTGTTTTTT. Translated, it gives CASSLPTGELFF.

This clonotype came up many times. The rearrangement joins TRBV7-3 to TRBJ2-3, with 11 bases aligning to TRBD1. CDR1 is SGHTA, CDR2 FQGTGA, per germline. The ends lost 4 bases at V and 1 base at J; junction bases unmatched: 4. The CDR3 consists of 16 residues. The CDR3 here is CASSWGQGGRTDTQYF. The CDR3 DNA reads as TGTGCCAGCAGCTGGGGACAGGGGGGACGCACAGATACGCAGTATTTT.

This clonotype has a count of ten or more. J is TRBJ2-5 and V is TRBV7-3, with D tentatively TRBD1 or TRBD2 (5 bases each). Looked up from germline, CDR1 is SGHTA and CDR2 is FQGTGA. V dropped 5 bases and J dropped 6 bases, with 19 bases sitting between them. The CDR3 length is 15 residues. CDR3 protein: CASSPGAGFTKTQYF. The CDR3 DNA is TGTGCCAGCAGCCCCGGGGCAGGGTTTACGAAGACCCAGTACTTC.

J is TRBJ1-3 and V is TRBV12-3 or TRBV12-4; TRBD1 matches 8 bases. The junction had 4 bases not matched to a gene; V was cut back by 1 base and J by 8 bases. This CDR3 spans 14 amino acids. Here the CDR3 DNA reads TGTGCCAGCAGTTTAGGGCAGGACAGGGACACCATATATTTT. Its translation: CASSLGQDRDTIYF.

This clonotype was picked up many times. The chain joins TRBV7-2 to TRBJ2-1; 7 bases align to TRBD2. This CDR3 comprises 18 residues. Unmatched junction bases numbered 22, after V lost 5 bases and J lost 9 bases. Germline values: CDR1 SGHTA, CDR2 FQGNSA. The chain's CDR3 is CASSPKMASGVDSIEQFF. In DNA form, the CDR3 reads TGTGCCAGCAGCCCGAAGATGGCTAGCGGTGTTGACTCGATTGAGCAGTTCTTC.

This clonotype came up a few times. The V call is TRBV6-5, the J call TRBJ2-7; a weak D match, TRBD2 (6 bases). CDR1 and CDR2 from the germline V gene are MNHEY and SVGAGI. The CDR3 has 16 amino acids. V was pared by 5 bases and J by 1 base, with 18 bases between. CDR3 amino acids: CASSPRGLLKSYEQYF. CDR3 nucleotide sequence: TGTGCCAGCAGTCCGAGGGGACTCCTTAAGTCCTACGAGCAGTACTTC.

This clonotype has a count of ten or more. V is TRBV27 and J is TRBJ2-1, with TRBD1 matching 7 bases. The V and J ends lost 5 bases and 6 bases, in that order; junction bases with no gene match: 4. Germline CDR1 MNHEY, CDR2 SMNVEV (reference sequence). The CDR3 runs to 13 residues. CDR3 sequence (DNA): TGTGCCAGCAGTGGCAACAGGGGCAATGAGCAGTTCTTC. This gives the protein CASSGNRGNEQFF.

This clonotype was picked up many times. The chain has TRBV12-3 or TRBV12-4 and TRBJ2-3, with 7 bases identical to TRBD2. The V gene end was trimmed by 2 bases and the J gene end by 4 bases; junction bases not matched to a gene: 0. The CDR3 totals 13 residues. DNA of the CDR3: TGTGCCAGCAGTTTAAGCGGGGCAGATACGCAGTATTTT. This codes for CASSLSGADTQYF.

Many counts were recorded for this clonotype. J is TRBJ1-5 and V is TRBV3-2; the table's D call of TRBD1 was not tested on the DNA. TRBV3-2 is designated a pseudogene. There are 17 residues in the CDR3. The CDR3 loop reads CASSPPQPGARNQPQHF. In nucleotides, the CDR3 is TGTGCCAGCAGCCCTCCACAACCAGGGGCACGCAATCAGCCCCAGCATTTT.

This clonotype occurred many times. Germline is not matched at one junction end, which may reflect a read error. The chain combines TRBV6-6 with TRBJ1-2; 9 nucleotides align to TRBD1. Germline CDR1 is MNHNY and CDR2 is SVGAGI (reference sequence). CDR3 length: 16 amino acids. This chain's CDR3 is CASSHSGTGLHYGYTF. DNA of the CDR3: TGTGCCAGCAGTCACTCCGGGACAGGGTTACACTATGGCTACACCTTC.

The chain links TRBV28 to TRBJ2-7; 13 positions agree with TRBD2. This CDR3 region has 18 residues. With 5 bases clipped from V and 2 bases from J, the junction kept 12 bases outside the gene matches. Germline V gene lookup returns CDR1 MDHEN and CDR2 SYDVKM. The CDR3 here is CASSASGTSGTLAYEQYF. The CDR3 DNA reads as TGTGCCAGCAGTGCTTCCGGGACTAGCGGGACCCTAGCCTACGAGCAGTACTTC.

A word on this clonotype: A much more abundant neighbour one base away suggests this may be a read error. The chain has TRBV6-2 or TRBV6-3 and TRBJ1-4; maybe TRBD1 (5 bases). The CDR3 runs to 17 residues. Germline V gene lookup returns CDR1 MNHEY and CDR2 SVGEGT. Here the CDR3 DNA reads TGTGCCAGCAGTCACTCGGACCCAGGGTCAACTAATGAAAAACTGTTTTTT. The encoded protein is CASSHSDPGSTNEKLFF.

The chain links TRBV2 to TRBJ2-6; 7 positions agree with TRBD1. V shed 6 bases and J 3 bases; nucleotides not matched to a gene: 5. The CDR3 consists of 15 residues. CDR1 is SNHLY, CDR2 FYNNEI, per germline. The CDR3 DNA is TGTGCCAGCAGGATCACAGGGGATGGGGCCAACGTCCTGACTTTC. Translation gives CASRITGDGANVLTF.

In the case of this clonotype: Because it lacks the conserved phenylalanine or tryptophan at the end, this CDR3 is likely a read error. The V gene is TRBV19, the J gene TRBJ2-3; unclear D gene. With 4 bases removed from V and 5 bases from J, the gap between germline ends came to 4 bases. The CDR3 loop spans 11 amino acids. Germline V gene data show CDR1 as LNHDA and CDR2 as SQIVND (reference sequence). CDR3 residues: CASSTGDTQYS. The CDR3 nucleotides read TGTGCCAGTAGTACTGGAGATACGCAGTATTCT.

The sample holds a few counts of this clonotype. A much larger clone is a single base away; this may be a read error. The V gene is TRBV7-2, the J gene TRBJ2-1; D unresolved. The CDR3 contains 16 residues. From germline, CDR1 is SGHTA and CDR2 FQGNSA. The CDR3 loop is CASSLVSSQIYNGQFF. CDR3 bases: TGTGCCAGCAGCTTAGTCTCAAGCCAGATCTACAATGGGCAGTTCTTC. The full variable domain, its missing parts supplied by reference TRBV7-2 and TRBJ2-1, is GAGVSQSPSNKVTEKGKDVELRCDPISGHTALYWYRQSLGQGLEFLIYFQGNSAPDKSGLPSDRFSAERTGGSVSTLTIQRTQQEDSAVYLCASSLVSSQIYNGQFFGPGTRLTVL.

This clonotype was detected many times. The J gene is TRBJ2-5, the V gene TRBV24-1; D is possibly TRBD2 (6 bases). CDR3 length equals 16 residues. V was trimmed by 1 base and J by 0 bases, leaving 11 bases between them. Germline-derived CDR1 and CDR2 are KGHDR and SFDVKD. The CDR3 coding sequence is TGTGCCACCAGTGATTTCGGGGGAGAGTACCAAGAGACCCAGTACTTC. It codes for CATSDFGGEYQETQYF.

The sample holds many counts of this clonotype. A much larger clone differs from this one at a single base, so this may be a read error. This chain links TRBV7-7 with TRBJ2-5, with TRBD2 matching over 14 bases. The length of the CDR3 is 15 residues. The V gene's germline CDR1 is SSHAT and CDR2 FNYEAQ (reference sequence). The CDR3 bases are TGTGCTAGCAGCCGGACTAGCGGGGGGCAAGAGACCCAGCACTTC. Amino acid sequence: CASSRTSGGQETQHF. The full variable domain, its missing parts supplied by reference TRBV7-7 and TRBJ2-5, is GAGVSQSPRYKVTKRGQDVTLRCDPISSHATLYWYQQALGQGPEFLTYFNYEAQPDKSGLPSDRFSAERPEGSISTLTIQRTEQRDSAMYRCASSRTSGGQETQHFGPGTRLLVL.

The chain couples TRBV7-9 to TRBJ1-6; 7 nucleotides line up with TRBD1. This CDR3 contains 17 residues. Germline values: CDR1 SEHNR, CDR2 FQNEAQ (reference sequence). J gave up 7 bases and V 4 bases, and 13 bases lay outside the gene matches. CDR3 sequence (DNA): TGTGCCAGCAGCTCTCCACTGCTGACAGGGCGCAATTCACCCCTCCACTTT. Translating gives CASSSPLLTGRNSPLHF.